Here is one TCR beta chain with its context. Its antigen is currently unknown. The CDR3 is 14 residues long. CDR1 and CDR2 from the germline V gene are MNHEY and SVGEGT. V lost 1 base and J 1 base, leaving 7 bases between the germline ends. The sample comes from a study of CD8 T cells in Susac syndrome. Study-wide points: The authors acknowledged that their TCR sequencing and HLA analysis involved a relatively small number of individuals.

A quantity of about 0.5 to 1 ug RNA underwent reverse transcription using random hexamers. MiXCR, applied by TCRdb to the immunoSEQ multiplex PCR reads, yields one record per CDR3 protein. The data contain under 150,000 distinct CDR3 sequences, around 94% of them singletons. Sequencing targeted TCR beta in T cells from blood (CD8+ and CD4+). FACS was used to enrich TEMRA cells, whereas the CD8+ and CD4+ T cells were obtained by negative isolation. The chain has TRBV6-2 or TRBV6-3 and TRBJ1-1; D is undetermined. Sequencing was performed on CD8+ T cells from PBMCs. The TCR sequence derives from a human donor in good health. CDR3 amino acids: CASSYWNGNTEAFF. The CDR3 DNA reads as TGTGCCAGCAGTTACTGGAATGGGAACACTGAAGCTTTCTTT.